This TCR beta chain was identified in a study of OX40 agonist ivuxolimab in advanced cancers. In terms of the full investigation: Ivuxolimab, which targeted the costimulatory receptor OX40 (CD134), was an agonistic, fully human IgG2 monoclonal antibody. Intravenous ivuxolimab was administered to patients every 2 weeks at six dose levels: 0.01, 0.1, 0.3, 1.5, 3 and 10 mg/kg. Of the roughly 52 dose-escalation patients, hepatocellular carcinoma was present in approximately 20, melanoma in approximately 15, renal cell carcinoma in 9 and head and neck cancer in 9. In the dose-escalation cohort, 65% to 90% of patients were male, and the mean age was approximately 60 years, with a range of about 20 to 79. Patients were allowed to have had prior anti-PD-1, anti-PD-L1 or anti-CTLA-4 therapy, and 40% of the dose-escalation patients had previously received checkpoint inhibitors. Partial responses occurred in three dose-escalation patients: two with cutaneous melanoma and one with hepatocellular carcinoma. Peripheral TCRbeta sequencing aimed to test whether ivuxolimab altered TCR sequence diversity and caused clonal T-cell expansion. The paper covers the monotherapy dose-escalation part of the phase I ivuxolimab trial, which included N ≈ 52 patients.

CDR1 and CDR2 are read off the germline V gene as MNHNS and SASEGT. Spanning cysteine to phenylalanine, the CDR3 consists of 14 amino acids. Just CDR3 DNA is preserved here, 42 bases in frame from base 1. V lost 0 bases and J lost 3 bases; the stretch between them is 5 bases long. As concerns this clone: It lacks a known antigen. Per-base quality was not reported, and no clone a single base away is much larger than it.

General findings and caveats noted by the study authors: The antigen specificity of the clonally expanded peripheral T cells was not determined. In the 0.1-3.0 mg/kg groups, partial responders had among the lowest normalized peripheral clonal expansion, particularly in CD8+ T cells. Low levels of normalized T-cell clonal expansion were also seen in some patients who did not respond. Clonal expansion of both CD4+ and CD8+ blood T cells was observed from baseline to week 6 at doses 0.1 to 3.0 mg/kg. On average, CD8+ T cells showed more expanded clones than CD4+ T cells after ivuxolimab.

The trial excluded patients who had a history of autoimmune disease or were on systemic immunosuppression. In every dose cohort, peripheral blood was drawn for TCR sequencing at baseline, cycle 4 day 1, and cycle 7 day 1. The samples were taken from a phase I, first-in-human, multicenter, open-label dose-escalation trial of ivuxolimab. Adults with locally advanced or metastatic melanoma, renal cell carcinoma, hepatocellular carcinoma or head and neck squamous cell carcinoma were enrolled in the trial. Before TCR sequencing, CD4+ and CD8+ T cells were separately sorted from peripheral blood. To sequence the TCRbeta CDR3 region, genomic DNA was isolated from the sorted cells. The immunoSEQ Assay was used for sequencing of TCRbeta CDR3 regions. TCRdb carries this immuneACCESS record with in-frame sequences only. Its versions omit some clonotypes, under half of them owing to an unresolved V gene in the studies checked, with the rest unexplained. The table for this sample lists over 55,000 clones; about 81% of them were counted only once. Clones ranked in the top ten supply roughly 4.7% of the sample.

The sequence came from an adult with an advanced solid tumor such as melanoma, head and neck, liver or kidney cancer. Recombination connected TRBV6-1 to TRBJ2-2; no confident D gene assignment can be made. The specimen comprised CD4+ or CD8+ T cells sorted from blood, sampled in a trial of the OX40 agonist ivuxolimab. CDR3 sequence: CASSEAGHTGELFF. The DNA sequence follows: TGTGCCAGCAGTGAAGCCGGTCACACCGGGGAGCTGTTTTTT.